The 19 T cell receptor beta chains reported below all come from one sample, sequenced in a study of T and B cells in COVID-19 patients. Multiplex PCR with BIOMED2 TRB-A/B primer pools amplified TRB rearrangements. TCRdb reanalysed the multiplex PCR reads using MiXCR and keeps one entry per CDR3 protein. Altogether approximately 6,400 distinct CDR3 sequences are present, around 24% being singletons, with the ten largest covering approximately 12%. TRB was amplified from about 250-500 ng of blood genomic DNA. The sequenced material came from blood. Source of these receptors: a human donor with active COVID-19.

By frequency in the sample, this clonotype is medium-sized. This chain links TRBV18 with TRBJ1-2; D is unclear. Germline CDR1 is KGHSH and CDR2 is LQKENI. This CDR3 has 13 amino acids. V lost 3 bases and J 2 bases, leaving 7 bases between the germline ends. The CDR3 reads CASSPTENYGYTF. The CDR3 DNA reads as TGTGCCAGCTCACCCACCGAAAACTATGGCTACACCTTC.

The CDR3 is CASSFIRDTEAFF. As DNA, the CDR3 is TGTGCCAGCAGTTTCATCAGGGACACTGAAGCTTTCTTT. J is TRBJ1-1 and V is TRBV12-3 or TRBV12-4; D might be TRBD1 (5 bases). V lost 3 bases to trimming and J lost 3 bases, with 8 bases between them. The CDR3 has 13 amino acids.

V usage is TRBV4-3 and J usage is TRBJ1-1; D gene uncertain. Germline loops: CDR1 LGHNA, CDR2 YSLEER. The V and J ends lost 1 base and 9 bases respectively, with 15 bases between them. This CDR3 is built from 14 residues. The DNA of the CDR3 is TGCGCCAGCAGCCAAGTACCCCACGAGGGAAAAGCTTTCTTT. It yields the protein CASSQVPHEGKAFF.

V gene TRBV6-1 combines with J gene TRBJ1-5; D unclear. Trimming shortened V by 0 bases and J by 0 bases, and 6 bases separated the two germline ends. Germline V gives CDR1 MNHNS, CDR2 SASEGT. This CDR3 region has 15 residues. In nucleotides, the CDR3 is TGTGCCAGCAGTGAAGCGCGGGTTAGCAATCAGCCCCAGCATTTT. Translation gives CASSEARVSNQPQHF.

This clonotype showed up just a few times. The J gene is TRBJ2-3, the V gene TRBV5-1; the D gene could be TRBD1 or TRBD2 (6 bases each). Germline V gene lookup returns CDR1 SGHRS and CDR2 YFSETQ. This CDR3 has 14 residues. The V and J ends lost 1 base and 4 bases respectively, with 10 bases between them. CDR3 coding DNA: TGCGCCAGCAGCTTGCGAGGGGGGTCAGATACGCAGTATTTT. It is translated as CASSLRGGSDTQYF.

With respect to this clonotype: Sequence at one end of the junction differs from germline and may be a read error. The chain employs TRBV6-1 and TRBJ1-5; a weak D match, TRBD1 (6 bases). The V gene's germline CDR1 is MNHNS and CDR2 SASEGT. The CDR3 runs to 16 residues. In DNA, the CDR3 is TGTGCCAGCAGCCAACAGGGCACCTATAGCAATCAGCCCCTGCATTTT. Protein sequence: CASSQQGTYSNQPLHF.

V usage is TRBV11-2 and J usage is TRBJ1-1, with TRBD1 identical over 9 bases. The junction had 6 bases not matched to a gene; V was cut back by 2 bases and J by 5 bases. The CDR3 has 15 residues. The germline V gene encodes CDR1 SGHAT and CDR2 FQNNGV. CDR3 nucleotide sequence: TGTGCCAGCAGCTTAATGGGACAGGGAGTTACTGAAGCTTTCTTT. It encodes CASSLMGQGVTEAFF.

The CDR3 DNA reads TGTGCCAGCAGTTTTTCGGGGAACATTGGGTCAGCCCAGCATTTT. This encodes CASSFSGNIGSAQHF. This rearrangement joins TRBV12-3 or TRBV12-4 to TRBJ1-5; no clear D gene. The germline V and J ends were trimmed by 3 bases and 11 bases, with 20 bases remaining between them. The CDR3 totals 15 residues.

In regard to this clonotype: This may come from a read error, since a much larger clone is one base off. The gene calls are TRBV6-2 or TRBV6-3 and TRBJ2-5; 9 bases are shared with TRBD2. This CDR3 comprises 13 residues. Germline CDR1 reads MNHEY; CDR2 reads SVGEGT. J was trimmed by 4 bases and V by 10 bases; bases with no gene match: 7. CDR3 nucleotide sequence: TGTGCCACCCTCGCGGGGGGGGGAGAGACCCAGTACTTC. Translated, it gives CATLAGGGETQYF.

The sample holds a few counts of this clonotype. The chain carries TRBV20-1 and TRBJ1-2; no definite D call. V lost 1 base and J 4 bases, leaving 13 bases between the germline ends. The CDR3 extends over 14 amino acids. The germline CDR1 and CDR2 sequences are DFQATT and SNEGSKA (reference sequence). The DNA for the CDR3 is TGCAGTGCTAGAGGGAATCGAGGGATCTATGGCTACACCTTC. This codes for CSARGNRGIYGYTF.

This chain connects TRBV7-9 to TRBJ2-7, with D tentatively TRBD1 (7 bases). V lost 1 base and J 9 bases, leaving 10 bases between the germline ends. Germline CDR1 SEHNR, CDR2 FQNEAQ (reference sequence). CDR3 length: 12 amino acids. The CDR3 DNA reads TGTGCCAGCAGCTTAGGACAGGGAGGGCAGTACTTC. Its protein is CASSLGQGGQYF.

This clonotype was seen a handful of times. V is TRBV5-1 and J is TRBJ2-7; D is uncertain. This CDR3 is 12 amino acids long. With 5 bases removed from V and 3 bases from J, the gap between germline ends came to 9 bases. Germline V gives CDR1 SGHRS, CDR2 YFSETQ. The CDR3 nucleotides are TGCGCCAGCAGTTCTCCCGTCTACGAGCAGTACTTC. Encoded protein: CASSSPVYEQYF.

This clonotype was counted only a few times. The chain links TRBV6-1 to TRBJ2-4; no firm D call. V lost 5 bases and J lost 4, with 21 bases in between. This CDR3 has 17 residues. Germline values: CDR1 MNHNS, CDR2 SASEGT. CDR3 nucleotide sequence: TGTGCCAGCAGTAAGAACCTCCCTCTGCACGGGAAAAACATTCAGTACTTC. Its protein product is CASSKNLPLHGKNIQYF.

By frequency in the sample, this clonotype is medium-sized. The V call is TRBV30, the J call TRBJ1-3, with TRBD1 as a possible D gene (6 bases). The CDR3 sequence is 13 residues long. Trimming took 1 base from V and 8 from J, leaving 12 bases between them. Germline values: CDR1 GTSNPN, CDR2 SVGIG (reference sequence). The CDR3 protein is CAWSGGARDTIYF. The CDR3 DNA is TGTGCCTGGAGTGGGGGGGCGCGGGACACCATATATTTT.

The gene calls are TRBV12-3 or TRBV12-4 and TRBJ2-1; 16 bases align to TRBD2. Trimming removed 6 bases from V and 5 bases from J; junction bases left unmatched: 4. The CDR3 loop spans 16 amino acids. The CDR3 region has the DNA TGTGCCAGCAGCGGGACTAGCGGGGGGGGGGACAATGAGCAGTTCTTC. As protein: CASSGTSGGGDNEQFF.

The rearrangement uses TRBV20-1 and TRBJ2-2, with TRBD2 matching 10 bases. After removal of 0 bases from V and 6 bases from J, the junction contained 13 bases not matched to a gene. Germline V gene lookup returns CDR1 DFQATT and CDR2 SNEGSKA (reference sequence). The CDR3 extends over 18 amino acids. Here the CDR3 reads CSARDQIGNLAGAGELFF. The CDR3 nucleotides read TGCAGTGCTAGAGACCAGATCGGAAATCTAGCGGGGGCCGGGGAGCTGTTTTTT.

The gene calls are TRBV27 and TRBJ1-1; D unresolved. This CDR3 region has 13 residues. Trimming pared 2 bases from V and 1 base from J, leaving 5 bases between. Germline V gene data show CDR1 as MNHEY and CDR2 as SMNVEV (reference sequence). The CDR3 loop reads CASSLRENTEAFF. CDR3 coding DNA: TGTGCCAGCAGTTTACGAGAGAACACTGAAGCTTTCTTT.

This clonotype was detected a few times. The chain couples TRBV6-2 or TRBV6-3 to TRBJ1-1; 9 positions match TRBD1. V gave up 2 bases and J gave up 11 bases; unmatched junction bases: 9. Germline lookup yields CDR1 MNHEY and CDR2 SVGEGT. The CDR3 spans 14 residues. The CDR3 reads CASSYPGTGILAFF. The CDR3 nucleotides read TGTGCCAGCAGTTACCCCGGGACAGGGATCCTGGCTTTCTTT.

This clonotype occurred a few times. CDR3 DNA: TGTGCCACTAACCGACAGGTTCAAGCCAAAAACATTCAGTACTTC. Translating gives CATNRQVQAKNIQYF. The gene calls are TRBV6-1 and TRBJ2-4, with D perhaps matching TRBD1 (6 bases). Per the germline V gene, CDR1 is MNHNS and CDR2 is SASEGT. V dropped 10 bases and J dropped 0 bases, with 16 bases sitting between them. The CDR3 is 15 amino acids.